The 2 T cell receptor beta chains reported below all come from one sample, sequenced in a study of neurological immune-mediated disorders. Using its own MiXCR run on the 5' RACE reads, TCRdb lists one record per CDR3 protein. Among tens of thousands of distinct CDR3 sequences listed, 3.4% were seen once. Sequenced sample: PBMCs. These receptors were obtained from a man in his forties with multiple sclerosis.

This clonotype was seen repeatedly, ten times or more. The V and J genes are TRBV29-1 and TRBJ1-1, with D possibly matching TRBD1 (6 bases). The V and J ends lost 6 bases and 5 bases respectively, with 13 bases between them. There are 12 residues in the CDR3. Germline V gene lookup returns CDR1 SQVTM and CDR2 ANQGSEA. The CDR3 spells CSVGGEHTEAFF. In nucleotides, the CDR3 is TGCAGCGTGGGGGGCGAACATACTGAAGCTTTCTTT.

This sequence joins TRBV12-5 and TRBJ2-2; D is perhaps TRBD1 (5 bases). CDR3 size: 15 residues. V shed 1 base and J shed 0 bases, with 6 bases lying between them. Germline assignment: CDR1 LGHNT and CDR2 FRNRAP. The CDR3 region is CASGLGQTNTGELFF. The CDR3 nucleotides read TGTGCTAGTGGTTTGGGACAGACGAACACCGGGGAGCTGTTTTTT.